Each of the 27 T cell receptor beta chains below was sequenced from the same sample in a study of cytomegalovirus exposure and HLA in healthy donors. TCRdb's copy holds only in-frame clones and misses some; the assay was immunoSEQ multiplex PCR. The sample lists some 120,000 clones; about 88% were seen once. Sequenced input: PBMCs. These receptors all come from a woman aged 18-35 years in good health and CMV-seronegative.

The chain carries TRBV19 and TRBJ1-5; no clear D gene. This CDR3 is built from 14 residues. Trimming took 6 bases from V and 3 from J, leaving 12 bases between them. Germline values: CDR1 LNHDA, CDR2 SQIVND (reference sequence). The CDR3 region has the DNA TGTGCCAGTAGGCCAGTCTTACCCAATCAGCCCCAGCATTTT. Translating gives CASRPVLPNQPQHF.

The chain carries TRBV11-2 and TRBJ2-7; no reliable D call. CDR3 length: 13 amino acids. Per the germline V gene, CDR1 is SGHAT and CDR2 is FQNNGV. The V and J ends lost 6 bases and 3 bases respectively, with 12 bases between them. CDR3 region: CASSLSQNYEQYV. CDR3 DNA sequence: TGTGCCAGCAGTCTGTCGCAGAACTACGAGCAGTACGTC.

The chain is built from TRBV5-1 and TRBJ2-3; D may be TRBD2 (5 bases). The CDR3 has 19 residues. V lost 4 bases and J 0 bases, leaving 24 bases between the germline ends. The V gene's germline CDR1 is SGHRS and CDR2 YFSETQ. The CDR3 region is CASSPSSAHVGGSTDTQYF. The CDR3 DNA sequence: TGCGCCAGCAGCCCCAGTTCGGCACATGTAGGAGGAAGCACAGATACGCAGTATTTT.

The CDR3 protein is CASSFWLAGTEQYF. CDR3 bases: TGTGCCAGCAGTTTTTGGCTAGCGGGAACCGAGCAGTACTTC. The chain employs TRBV28 and TRBJ2-7, with 9 bases that match TRBD2. Per the germline V gene, CDR1 is MDHEN and CDR2 is SYDVKM. The CDR3 has 14 amino acids. Trimming at V came to 3 bases and at J to 6 bases, leaving 6 bases not matched to a gene.

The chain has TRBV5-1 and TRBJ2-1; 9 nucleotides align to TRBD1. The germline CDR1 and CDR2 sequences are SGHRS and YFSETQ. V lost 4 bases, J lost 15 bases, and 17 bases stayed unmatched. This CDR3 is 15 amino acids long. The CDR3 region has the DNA TGCGCCAGCAGCGTTCCCGGGACAGGGATCTCCAAACCGTTCTTC. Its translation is CASSVPGTGISKPFF.

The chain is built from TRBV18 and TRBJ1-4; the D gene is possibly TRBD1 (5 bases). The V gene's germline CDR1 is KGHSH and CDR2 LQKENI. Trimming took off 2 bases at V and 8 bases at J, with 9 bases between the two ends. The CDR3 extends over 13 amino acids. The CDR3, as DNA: TGTGCCAGCTCACCAGTTCCAGGGGAAAAACTGTTTTTT. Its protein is CASSPVPGEKLFF. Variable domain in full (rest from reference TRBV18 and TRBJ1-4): NAGVMQNPRHLVRRRGQEARLRCSPMKGHSHVYWYRQLPEEGLKFMVYLQKENIIDESGMPKERFSAEFPKEGPSILRIQQVVRGDSAAYFCASSPVPGEKLFFGSGTQLSVL.

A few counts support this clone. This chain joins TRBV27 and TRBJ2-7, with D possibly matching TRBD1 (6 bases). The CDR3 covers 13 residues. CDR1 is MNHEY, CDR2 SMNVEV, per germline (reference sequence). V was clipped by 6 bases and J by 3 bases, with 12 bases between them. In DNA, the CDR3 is TGTGCCAGCAGCCTATCGACAGGCTACGAGCAGTACTTC. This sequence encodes CASSLSTGYEQYF.

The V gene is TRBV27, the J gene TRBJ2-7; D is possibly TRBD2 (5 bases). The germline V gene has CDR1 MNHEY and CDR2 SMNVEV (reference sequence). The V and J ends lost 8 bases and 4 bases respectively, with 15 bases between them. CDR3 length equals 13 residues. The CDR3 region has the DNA TGTGCCAGCCGTCAGGACGGGAATTACGAGCAGTACTTC. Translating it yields CASRQDGNYEQYF.

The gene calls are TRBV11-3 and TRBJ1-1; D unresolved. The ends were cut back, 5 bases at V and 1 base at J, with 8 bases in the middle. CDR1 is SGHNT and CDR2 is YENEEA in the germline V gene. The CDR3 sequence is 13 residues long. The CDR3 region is CASSLTRNTEAFF. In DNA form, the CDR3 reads TGTGCCAGCAGCCTTACCAGGAACACTGAAGCTTTCTTT. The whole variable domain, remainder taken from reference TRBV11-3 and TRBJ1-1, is EAGVVQSPRYKIIEKKQPVAFWCNPISGHNTLYWYLQNLGQGPELLIRYENEEAVDDSQLPKDRFSAERLKGVDSTLKIQPAELGDSAVYLCASSLTRNTEAFFGQGTRLTVV.

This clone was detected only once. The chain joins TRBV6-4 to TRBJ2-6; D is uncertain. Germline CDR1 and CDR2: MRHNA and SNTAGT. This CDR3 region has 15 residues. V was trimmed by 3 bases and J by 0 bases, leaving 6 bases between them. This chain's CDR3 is CASSEGNSGANVLTF. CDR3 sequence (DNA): TGTGCCAGCAGTGAGGGCAACTCTGGGGCCAACGTCCTGACTTTC.

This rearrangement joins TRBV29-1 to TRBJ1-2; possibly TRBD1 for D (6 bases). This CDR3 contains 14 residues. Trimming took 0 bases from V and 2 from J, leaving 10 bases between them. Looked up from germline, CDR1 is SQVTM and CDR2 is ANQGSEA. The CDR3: CSVEDRGGNYGYTF. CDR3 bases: TGCAGCGTTGAAGATAGGGGGGGAAACTATGGCTACACCTTC. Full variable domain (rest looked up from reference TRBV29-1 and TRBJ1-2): SAVISQKPSRDICQRGTSLTIQCQVDSQVTMMFWYRQQPGQSLTLIATANQGSEATYESGFVIDKFPISRPNLTFSTLTVSNMSPEDSSIYLCSVEDRGGNYGYTFGSGTRLTVV.

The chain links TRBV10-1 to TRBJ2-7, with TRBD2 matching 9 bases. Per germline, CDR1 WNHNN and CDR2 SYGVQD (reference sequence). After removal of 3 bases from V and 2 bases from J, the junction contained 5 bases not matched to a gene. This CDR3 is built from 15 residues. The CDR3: CASSDRLAGTYEQYF. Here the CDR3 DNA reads TGCGCCAGCAGTGACAGGCTAGCGGGAACCTACGAGCAGTACTTC.

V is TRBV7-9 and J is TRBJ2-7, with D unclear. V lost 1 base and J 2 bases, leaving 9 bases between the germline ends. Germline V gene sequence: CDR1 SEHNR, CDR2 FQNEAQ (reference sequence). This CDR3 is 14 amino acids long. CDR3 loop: CASSLVAVTYEQYF. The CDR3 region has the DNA TGTGCCAGCAGCTTAGTTGCGGTAACCTACGAGCAGTACTTC.

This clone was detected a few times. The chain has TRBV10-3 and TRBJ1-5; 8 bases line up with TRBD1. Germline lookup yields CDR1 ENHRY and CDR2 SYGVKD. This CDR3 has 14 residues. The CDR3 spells CAVDGTGVNQPQHF. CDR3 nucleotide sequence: TGTGCGGTCGACGGGACAGGCGTTAATCAGCCCCAGCATTTT.

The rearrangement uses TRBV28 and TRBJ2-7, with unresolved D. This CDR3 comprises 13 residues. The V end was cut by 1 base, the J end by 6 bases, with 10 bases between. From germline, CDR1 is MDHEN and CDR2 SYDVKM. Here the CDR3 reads CASSLLVGPEQYF. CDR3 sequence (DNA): TGTGCCAGCAGTTTATTGGTGGGCCCCGAGCAGTACTTC.

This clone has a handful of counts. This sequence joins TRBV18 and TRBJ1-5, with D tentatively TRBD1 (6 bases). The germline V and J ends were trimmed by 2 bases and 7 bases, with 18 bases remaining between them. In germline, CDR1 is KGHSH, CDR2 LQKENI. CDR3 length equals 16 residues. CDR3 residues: CASSPTPGVTGQPQHF. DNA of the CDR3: TGTGCCAGCTCACCAACGCCAGGGGTAACGGGGCAGCCCCAGCATTTT.

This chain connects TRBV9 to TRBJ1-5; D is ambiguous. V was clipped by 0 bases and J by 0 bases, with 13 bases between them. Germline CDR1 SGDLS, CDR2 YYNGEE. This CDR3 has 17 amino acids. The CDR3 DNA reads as TGTGCCAGCAGCGTAGGTACCGGGATAAATAGCAATCAGCCCCAGCATTTT. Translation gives CASSVGTGINSNQPQHF.

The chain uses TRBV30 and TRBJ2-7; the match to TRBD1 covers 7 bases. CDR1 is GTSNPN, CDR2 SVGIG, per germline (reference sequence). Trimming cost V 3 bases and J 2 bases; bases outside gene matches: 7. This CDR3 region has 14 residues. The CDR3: CAWRAGTAAYEQYF. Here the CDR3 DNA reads TGTGCCTGGAGGGCCGGGACAGCAGCCTACGAGCAGTACTTC.

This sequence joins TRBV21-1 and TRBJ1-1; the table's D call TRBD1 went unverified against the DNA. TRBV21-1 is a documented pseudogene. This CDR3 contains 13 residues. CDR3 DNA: TGTGCTCAAGAAAGGGGGCGGGAAGCTGAAGCTTTCTTT. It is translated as CAQERGREAEAFF.

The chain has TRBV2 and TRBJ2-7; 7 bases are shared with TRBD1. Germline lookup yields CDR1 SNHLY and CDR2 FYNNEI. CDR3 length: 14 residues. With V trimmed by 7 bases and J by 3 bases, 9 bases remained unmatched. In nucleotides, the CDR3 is TGTGCCAGCACCGAGGGGGACAGAGGCTACGAGCAGTACGTC. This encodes CASTEGDRGYEQYV.

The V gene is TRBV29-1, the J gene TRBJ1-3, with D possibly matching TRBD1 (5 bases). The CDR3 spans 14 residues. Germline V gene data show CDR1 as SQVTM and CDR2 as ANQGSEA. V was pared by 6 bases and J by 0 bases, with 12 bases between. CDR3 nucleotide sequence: TGCAGCGTCCAGAACAGGAGCTCTGGAAACACCATATATTTT. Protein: CSVQNRSSGNTIYF.

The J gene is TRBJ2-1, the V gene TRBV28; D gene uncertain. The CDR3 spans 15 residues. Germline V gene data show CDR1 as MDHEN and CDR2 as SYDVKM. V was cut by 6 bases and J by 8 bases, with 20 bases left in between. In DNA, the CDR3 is TGTGCCAGCAGCCCCCGACGACTCCGGTGGGATGAGCAGTTCTTC. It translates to CASSPRRLRWDEQFF.

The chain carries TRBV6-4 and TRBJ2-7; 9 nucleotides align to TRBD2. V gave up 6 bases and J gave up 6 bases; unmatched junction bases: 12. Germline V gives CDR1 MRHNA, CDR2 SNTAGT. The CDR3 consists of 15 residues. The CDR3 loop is CASRTIAGVSLEQYF. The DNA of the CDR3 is TGTGCCAGCAGGACCATAGCGGGAGTGAGTCTCGAGCAGTACTTC.

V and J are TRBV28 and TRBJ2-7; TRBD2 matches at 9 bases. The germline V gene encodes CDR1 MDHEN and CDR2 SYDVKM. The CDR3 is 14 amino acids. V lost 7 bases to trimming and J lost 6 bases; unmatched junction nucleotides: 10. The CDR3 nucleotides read TGTGCCAGCACCGAAGGCGGGGGGGCATTCGAGCAGTACGTC. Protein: CASTEGGGAFEQYV.

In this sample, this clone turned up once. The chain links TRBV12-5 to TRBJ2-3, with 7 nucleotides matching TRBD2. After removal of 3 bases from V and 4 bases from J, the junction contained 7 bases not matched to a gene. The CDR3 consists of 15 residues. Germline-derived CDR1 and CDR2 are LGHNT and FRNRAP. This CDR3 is CASGFGGLESDTQYF. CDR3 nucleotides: TGTGCTAGTGGTTTTGGCGGACTAGAATCAGATACGCAGTATTTT.

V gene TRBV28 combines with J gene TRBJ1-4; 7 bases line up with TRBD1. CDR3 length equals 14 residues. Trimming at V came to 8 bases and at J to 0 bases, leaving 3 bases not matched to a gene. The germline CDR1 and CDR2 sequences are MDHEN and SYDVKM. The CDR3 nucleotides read TGTGCCAGCGGCCAGGGGGCAACTAATGAAAAACTGTTTTTT. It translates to CASGQGATNEKLFF. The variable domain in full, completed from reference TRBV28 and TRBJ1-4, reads DVKVTQSSRYLVKRTGEKVFLECVQDMDHENMFWYRQDPGLGLRLIYFSYDVKMKEKGDIPEGYSVSREKKERFSLILESASTNQTSMYLCASGQGATNEKLFFGSGTQLSVL.

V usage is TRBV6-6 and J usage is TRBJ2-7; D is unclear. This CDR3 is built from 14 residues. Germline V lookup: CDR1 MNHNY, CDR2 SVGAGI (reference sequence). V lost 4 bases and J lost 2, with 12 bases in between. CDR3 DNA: TGTGCCAGCAGTTTATCCAGACTTGCCTACGAGCAGTACTTC. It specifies CASSLSRLAYEQYF.